This is a list of T cell receptor beta chains from one sample in a study of CD8+ T cells in alopecia areata. Generated by immunoSEQ multiplex PCR, the TCRdb table keeps only in-frame clones and is missing some. Seen here are 110,000 to 150,000 clones, roughly 50% observed once, and the top ten hold more than 15%. Material: CD8+ T cells sorted from blood, obtained at week 4, from a patient treated with tofacitinib. These receptors all stem from a human donor with alopecia areata. The CDR3 runs from the conserved cysteine through the conserved F or W. Each record gives: clone size, J gene, D gene, V gene, CDR3 protein, CDR3 DNA. The D gene is left open where the match is weak. The listing skips clone size in some rows; elsewhere it reads once, few, many or a size class.

- TRBJ2-7 - TRBV15 CATRGNSYEQYF TGTGCCACCAGAGGAAACTCCTACGAGCAGTACTTC
- TRBJ1-1 - TRBV27 CASRPTGTNTEAFF TGTGCCAGCAGACCTACCGGGACGAACACTGAAGCTTTCTTT
- TRBJ1-1 TRBD1 TRBV9 CASRDLTGVSTEAFF TGTGCCAGCAGAGACCTGACAGGGGTGAGCACTGAAGCTTTCTTT
- TRBJ2-3 - TRBV18 CASSNPLVGDTQYF TGTGCCAGCTCAAATCCCCTCGTCGGTGATACGCAGTATTTT
few TRBJ2-7 - TRBV29-1 CSVVFSSSYEQYF TGCAGCGTTGTTTTCAGCAGCTCCTACGAGCAGTACTTC
- TRBJ1-1 - TRBV29-1 CSVELPNYRAYEAFF TGCAGCGTTGAACTCCCAAATTACCGAGCCTATGAAGCTTTCTTT
- TRBJ1-1 - TRBV2 CASCGQGRTEAFF TGTGCCAGTTGTGGGCAGGGAAGAACTGAAGCTTTCTTT
- TRBJ1-1 - TRBV5-5 CASSGGTEMNTEAFF TGTGCCAGCAGCGGCGGGACTGAAATGAACACTGAAGCTTTCTTT
few TRBJ2-3 TRBD2 TRBV29-1 CSVENPLAGGPDTQYF TGCAGCGTTGAAAACCCGCTAGCGGGGGGCCCAGATACGCAGTATTTT
- TRBJ1-2 TRBD1 TRBV27 CASSSNPEDRGYGYTF TGTGCCAGCAGTTCCAACCCCGAGGACAGGGGCTATGGCTACACCTTC
- TRBJ2-7 - TRBV13 CASSARGDGYEQYF TGTGCCAGCAGCGCCCGGGGAGACGGATACGAGCAGTACTTC
few TRBJ2-1 TRBD2 TRBV30 CAWGGGGPPYNEQFF TGTGCCTGGGGCGGCGGGGGTCCTCCTTACAATGAGCAGTTCTTC
- TRBJ1-2 - TRBV27 CASSGLQDARANYGYTF TGTGCCAGCAGTGGGCTACAAGACGCCCGAGCTAACTATGGCTACACCTTC
- TRBJ2-7 TRBD1 TRBV27 CASSATGTGYTYEQYF TGTGCCAGCAGCGCGACAGGGACAGGGTATACCTACGAGCAGTACTTC
- TRBJ2-7 - TRBV10-3 CAISRDGTYEQYF TGTGCCATCAGTCGGGACGGAACCTACGAGCAGTACTTC
- TRBJ2-5 TRBD2 TRBV19 CASSIGLAGAKMQYF TGTGCCAGTAGTATTGGACTAGCGGGGGCCAAAATGCAGTACTTC
once TRBJ2-4 TRBD2 TRBV4-2 CASSRLAGGVGNKNIQYF TGTGCCAGCAGCCGATTAGCGGGGGGCGTGGGGAACAAAAACATTCAGTACTTC
- TRBJ2-7 - TRBV5-6 CASSFARGVYEQYF TGTGCCAGCAGCTTTGCCAGGGGAGTCTACGAGCAGTACTTC
- TRBJ2-5 TRBD1 TRBV6-5 CASGGTGGLQETQYF TGTGCCAGCGGAGGGACAGGGGGACTCCAAGAGACCCAGTACTTC
once TRBJ2-2 - TRBV9 CASSVGQSTGELFF TGTGCCAGCAGCGTAGGCCAATCCACCGGGGAGCTGTTTTTT
- TRBJ1-1 - TRBV6-5 CASSYSGGNTEAFF TGTGCCAGCAGTTACTCGGGGGGCAACACTGAAGCTTTCTTT
- TRBJ2-2 - TRBV19 CASSIGGEANTGELFF TGTGCCAGTAGTATAGGGGGGGAAGCGAACACCGGGGAGCTGTTTTTT
- TRBJ2-3 - TRBV30 CAWRPGPQATDTQYF TGTGCCTGGAGACCGGGACCCCAGGCGACAGATACGCAGTATTTT
- TRBJ2-7 - TRBV27 CASSMGRPYEQYF TGTGCCAGCAGTATGGGGAGGCCCTACGAGCAGTACTTC
few TRBJ2-3 - TRBV15 CATSRRGATDTQYF TGTGCCACCAGCAGAAGGGGGGCAACAGATACGCAGTATTTT
- TRBJ2-5 - TRBV7-6 CASSLAGGEEETQYF TGTGCCAGCAGCTTAGCTGGCGGGGAGGAAGAGACCCAGTACTTC
few TRBJ2-2 TRBD2 TRBV7-3 CASSASGGSTGELFF TGTGCCAGCAGCGCCAGCGGGGGGAGCACCGGGGAGCTGTTTTTT
once TRBJ1-1 - TRBV5-4 CASSLRAGGEAFF TGTGCCAGCAGCCTGAGGGCGGGCGGTGAAGCTTTCTTT
- TRBJ2-5 - TRBV29-1 CSVALTSLEAQYF TGCAGCGTCGCTCTGACTAGTTTGGAGGCCCAGTACTTC
- TRBJ1-2 TRBD1 TRBV27 CASNTGGGYGYTF TGTGCCAGCAATACAGGGGGCGGCTATGGCTACACCTTC
- TRBJ1-2 - TRBV29-1 CSVVEPNYGYTF TGCAGCGTTGTAGAACCTAACTATGGCTACACCTTC
- TRBJ2-3 TRBD1 TRBV7-9 CASSPPDRGPDTQYF TGTGCCAGCAGCCCACCGGACAGGGGGCCAGATACGCAGTATTTT
- TRBJ1-1 - TRBV30 CASSEEGTEAFF TGTGCCTCTTCCGAGGAGGGGACTGAAGCTTTCTTT
few TRBJ1-2 - TRBV4-1 CASSQPSIRGGYGYTF TGCGCCAGCAGCCAACCTTCCATCAGGGGTGGCTATGGCTACACCTTC
few TRBJ1-1 TRBD1 TRBV29-1 CSVDRSLRDRTNTEAFF TGCAGCGTTGATAGGTCTCTCCGGGACAGGACGAACACTGAAGCTTTCTTT
- TRBJ1-5 - TRBV6-5 CASSLQAFSNQPQHF TGTGCCAGCAGTCTCCAGGCCTTTAGCAATCAGCCCCAGCATTTT
few TRBJ1-5 - TRBV13 CASSQGPGSHQPQHF TGTGCCAGCAGCCAGGGGCCCGGGTCCCATCAGCCCCAGCATTTT